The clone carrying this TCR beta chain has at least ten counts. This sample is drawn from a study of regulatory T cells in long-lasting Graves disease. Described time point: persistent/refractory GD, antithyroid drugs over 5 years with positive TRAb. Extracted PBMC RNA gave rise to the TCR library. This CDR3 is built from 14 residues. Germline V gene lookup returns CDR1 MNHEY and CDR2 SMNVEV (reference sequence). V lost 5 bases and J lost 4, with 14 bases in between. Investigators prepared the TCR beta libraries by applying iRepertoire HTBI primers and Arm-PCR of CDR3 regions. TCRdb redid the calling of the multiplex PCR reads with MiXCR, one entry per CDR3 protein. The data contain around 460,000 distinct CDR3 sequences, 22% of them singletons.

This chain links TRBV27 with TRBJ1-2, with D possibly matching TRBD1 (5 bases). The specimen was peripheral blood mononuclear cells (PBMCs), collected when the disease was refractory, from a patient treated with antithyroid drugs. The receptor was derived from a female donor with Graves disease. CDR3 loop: CASSPQGTGYGYTF. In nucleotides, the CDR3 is TGTGCCAGCAGTCCCCAAGGGACGGGCTATGGCTACACCTTC.